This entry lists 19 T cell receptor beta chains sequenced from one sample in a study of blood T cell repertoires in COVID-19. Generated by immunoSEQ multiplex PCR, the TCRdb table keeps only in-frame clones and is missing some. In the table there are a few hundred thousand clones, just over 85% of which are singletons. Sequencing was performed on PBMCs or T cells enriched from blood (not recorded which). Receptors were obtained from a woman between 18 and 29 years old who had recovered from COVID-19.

The CDR3 region has the DNA TGTGCCAGCAGTGTGCTAGCGTATAGCACAGATACGCAGTATTTT. Protein: CASSVLAYSTDTQYF. The V call is TRBV2, the J call TRBJ2-3; tentatively, D is TRBD2 (6 bases). Germline-derived CDR1 and CDR2 are SNHLY and FYNNEI. Trimming stripped 4 bases from V and 0 bases from J, with 11 bases between. The CDR3 spans 15 residues.

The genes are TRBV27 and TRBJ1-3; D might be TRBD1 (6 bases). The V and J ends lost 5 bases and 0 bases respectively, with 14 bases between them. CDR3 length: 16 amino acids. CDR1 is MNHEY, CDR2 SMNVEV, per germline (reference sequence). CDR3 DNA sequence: TGTGCCAGCAGTGGACAGCCCCTCTCCTCTGGAAACACCATATATTTT. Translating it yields CASSGQPLSSGNTIYF.

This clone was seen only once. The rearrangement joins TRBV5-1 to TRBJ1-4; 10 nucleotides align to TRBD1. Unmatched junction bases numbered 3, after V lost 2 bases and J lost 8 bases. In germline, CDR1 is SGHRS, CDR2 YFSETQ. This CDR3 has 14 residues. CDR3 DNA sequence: TGCGCCAGCAGCTTCGACAGGGGGCGGGAAAAACTGTTTTTT. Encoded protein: CASSFDRGREKLFF.

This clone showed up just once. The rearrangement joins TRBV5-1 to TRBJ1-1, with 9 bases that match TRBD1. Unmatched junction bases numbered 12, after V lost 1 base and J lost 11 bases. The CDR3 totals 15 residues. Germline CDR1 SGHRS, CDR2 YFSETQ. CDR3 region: CASSLSGTGPISAFF. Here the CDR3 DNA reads TGCGCCAGCAGCTTGTCCGGGACAGGGCCCATTAGCGCTTTCTTT.

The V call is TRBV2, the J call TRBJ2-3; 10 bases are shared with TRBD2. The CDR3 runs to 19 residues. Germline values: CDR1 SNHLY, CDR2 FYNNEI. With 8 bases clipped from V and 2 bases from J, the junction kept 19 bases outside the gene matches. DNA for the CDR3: TGTGCCAGCTATGCCCCCCTAGCGGGAGTTGATTGGGCCACAGATACGCAGTATTTT. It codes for CASYAPLAGVDWATDTQYF. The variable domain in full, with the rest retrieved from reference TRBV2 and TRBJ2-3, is EPEVTQTPSHQVTQMGQEVILRCVPISNHLYFYWYRQILGQKVEFLVSFYNNEISEKSEIFDDQFSVERPDGSNFTLKIRSTKLEDSAMYFCASYAPLAGVDWATDTQYFGPGTRLTVL.

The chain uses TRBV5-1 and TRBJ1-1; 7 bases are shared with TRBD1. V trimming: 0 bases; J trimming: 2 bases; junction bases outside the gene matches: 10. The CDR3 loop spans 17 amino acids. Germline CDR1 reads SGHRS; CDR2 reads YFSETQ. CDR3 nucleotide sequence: TGCGCCAGCAGCTTGGCCCTGACAGGGAGAAGAAACACTGAAGCTTTCTTT. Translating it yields CASSLALTGRRNTEAFF.

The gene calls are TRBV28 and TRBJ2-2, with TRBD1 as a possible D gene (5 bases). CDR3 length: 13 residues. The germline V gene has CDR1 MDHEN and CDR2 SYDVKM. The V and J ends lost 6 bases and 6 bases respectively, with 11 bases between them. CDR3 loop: CASRGPPPGELFF. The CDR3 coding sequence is TGTGCCAGCAGGGGGCCGCCGCCCGGGGAGCTGTTTTTT.

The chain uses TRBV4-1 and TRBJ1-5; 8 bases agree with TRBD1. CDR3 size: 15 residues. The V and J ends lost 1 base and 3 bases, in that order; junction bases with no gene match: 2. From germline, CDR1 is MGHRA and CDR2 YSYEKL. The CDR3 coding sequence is TGCGCCAGCAGCCAAGCAGGGGGCTACAATCAGCCCCAGCATTTT. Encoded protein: CASSQAGGYNQPQHF.

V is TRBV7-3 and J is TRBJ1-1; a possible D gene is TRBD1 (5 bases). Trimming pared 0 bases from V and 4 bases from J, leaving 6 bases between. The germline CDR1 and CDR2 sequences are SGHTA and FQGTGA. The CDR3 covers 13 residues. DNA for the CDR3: TGTGCCAGCAGCTTAACGGGGGGCACTGAAGCTTTCTTT. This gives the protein CASSLTGGTEAFF.

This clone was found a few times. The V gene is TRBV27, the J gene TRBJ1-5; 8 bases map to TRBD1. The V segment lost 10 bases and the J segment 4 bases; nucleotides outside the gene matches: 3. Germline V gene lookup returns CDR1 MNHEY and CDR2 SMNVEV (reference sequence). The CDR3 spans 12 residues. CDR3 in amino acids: CATRTGNQPQHF. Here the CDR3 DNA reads TGTGCCACCCGGACAGGGAATCAGCCCCAGCATTTT.

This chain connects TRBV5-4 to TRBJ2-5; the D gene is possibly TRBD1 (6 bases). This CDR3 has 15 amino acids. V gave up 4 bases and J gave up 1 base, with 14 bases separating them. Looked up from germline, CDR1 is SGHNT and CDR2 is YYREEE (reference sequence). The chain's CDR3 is CASSTTTGLQETQYF. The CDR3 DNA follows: TGTGCCAGCAGCACAACGACAGGCCTCCAAGAGACCCAGTACTTC.

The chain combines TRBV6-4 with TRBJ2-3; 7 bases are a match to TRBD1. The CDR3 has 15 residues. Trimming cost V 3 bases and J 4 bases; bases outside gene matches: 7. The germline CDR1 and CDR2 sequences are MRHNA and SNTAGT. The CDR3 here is CASSENRGSPDTQYF. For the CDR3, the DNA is TGTGCCAGCAGTGAAAACAGGGGTTCTCCAGATACGCAGTATTTT.

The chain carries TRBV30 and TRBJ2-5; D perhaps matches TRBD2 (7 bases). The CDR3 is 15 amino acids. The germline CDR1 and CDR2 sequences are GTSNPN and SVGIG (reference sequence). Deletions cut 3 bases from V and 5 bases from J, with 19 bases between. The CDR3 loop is CAWSALWGGRETQYF. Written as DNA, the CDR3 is TGTGCCTGGAGCGCATTATGGGGGGGCAGGGAGACCCAGTACTTC.

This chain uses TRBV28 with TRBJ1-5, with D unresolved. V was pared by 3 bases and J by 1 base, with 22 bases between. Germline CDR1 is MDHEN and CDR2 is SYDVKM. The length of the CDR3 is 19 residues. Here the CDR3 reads CASSFLTVWFATSNQPQHF. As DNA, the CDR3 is TGTGCCAGCAGTTTTCTTACAGTATGGTTCGCCACGAGCAATCAGCCCCAGCATTTT.

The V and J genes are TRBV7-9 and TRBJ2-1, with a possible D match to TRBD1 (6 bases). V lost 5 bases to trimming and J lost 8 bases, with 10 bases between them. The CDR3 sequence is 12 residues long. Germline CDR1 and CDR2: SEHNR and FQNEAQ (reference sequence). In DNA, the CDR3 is TGTGCCAGCAGCCTCAGGGGTGATGAGCAGTTCTTC. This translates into CASSLRGDEQFF.

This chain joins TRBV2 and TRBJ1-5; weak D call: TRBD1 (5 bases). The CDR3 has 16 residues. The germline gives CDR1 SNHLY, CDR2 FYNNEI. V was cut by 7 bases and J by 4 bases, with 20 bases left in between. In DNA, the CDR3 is TGTGCCAGCACAGCGCAGGGCCCCATGAATAATCAGCCCCAGCATTTT. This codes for CASTAQGPMNNQPQHF.

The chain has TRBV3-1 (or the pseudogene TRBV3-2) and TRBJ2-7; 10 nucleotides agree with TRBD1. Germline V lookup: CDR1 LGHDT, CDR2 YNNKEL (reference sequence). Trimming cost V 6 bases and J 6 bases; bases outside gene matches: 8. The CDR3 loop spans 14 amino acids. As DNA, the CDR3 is TGTGCCAGCAGTCCCGGGACAGGGGCGCTCGAGCAGTACTTC. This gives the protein CASSPGTGALEQYF.

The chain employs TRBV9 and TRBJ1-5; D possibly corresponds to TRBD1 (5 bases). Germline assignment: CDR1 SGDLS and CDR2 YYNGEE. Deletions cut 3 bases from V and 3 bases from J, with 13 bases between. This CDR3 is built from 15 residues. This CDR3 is CASSATPGFNQPQHF. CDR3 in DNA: TGTGCCAGCAGCGCGACACCAGGGTTCAATCAGCCCCAGCATTTT. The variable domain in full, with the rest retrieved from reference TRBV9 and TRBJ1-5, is DSGVTQTPKHLITATGQRVTLRCSPRSGDLSVYWYQQSLDQGLQFLIQYYNGEERAKGNILERFSAQQFPDLHSELNLSSLELGDSALYFCASSATPGFNQPQHFGDGTRLSIL.

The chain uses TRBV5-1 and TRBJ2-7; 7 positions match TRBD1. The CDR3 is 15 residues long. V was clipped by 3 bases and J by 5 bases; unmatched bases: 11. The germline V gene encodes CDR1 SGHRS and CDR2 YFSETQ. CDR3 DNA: TGCGCCAGCAGCTCCCAGACAGGGTGGAATGACGAGCAGTACTTC. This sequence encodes CASSSQTGWNDEQYF. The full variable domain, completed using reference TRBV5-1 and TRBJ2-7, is KAGVTQTPRYLIKTRGQQVTLSCSPISGHRSVSWYQQTPGQGLQFLFEYFSETQRNKGNFPGRFSGRQFSNSRSEMNVSTLELGDSALYLCASSSQTGWNDEQYFGPGTRLTVT.